The entry that follows covers one TCR beta chain sequence. Its antigen is currently unknown. Trimming took 6 bases from V and 4 from J, leaving 11 bases between them. The length of the CDR3 is 13 residues. CDR1 is MNHEY, CDR2 SMNVEV, per germline (reference sequence). Using immunoSEQ multiplex PCR, the repertoire was profiled, and TCRdb retains in-frame clones only, with some absent. The sample consists of roughly 100,000 clones, over 85% of them appearing once. This entry belongs to a study of PD-1 blockade in classical Hodgkin lymphoma. General study results and limits: It was among complete responders that baseline diversity resembled that of newly diagnosed patients. Relapsed/refractory patients reportedly had the lowest baseline TCR diversity, below newly diagnosed patients, who were below healthy donors. Individuals initiating nivolumab under 1 year after ASCT were excluded. Unlike CD8+ TCR diversity, which did not rise significantly by C4D1, CD4+ TCR diversity did.

Time point denoted: cycle 4 day 1 (C4D1), after around six weeks of nivolumab. With no exception, relapse followed autologous stem cell transplantation in all patients, and brentuximab vedotin exposure varied. The gene calls are TRBV27 and TRBJ2-3, with unresolved D. Sequenced here: peripheral blood mononuclear cells (PBMCs), sampled before the fourth cycle of nivolumab. This clonotype originated in a human donor with classical Hodgkin lymphoma. The CDR3 loop reads CASRGWGSDTQYF. The CDR3 nucleotides are TGTGCCAGCAGGGGGTGGGGATCAGATACGCAGTATTTT.